This entry concerns a single TCR beta chain. CDR3 length equals 13 residues. Germline loops: CDR1 MDHEN, CDR2 SYDVKM. With 7 bases removed from V and 10 bases from J, the gap between germline ends came to 14 bases. Generated by immunoSEQ multiplex PCR, the TCRdb table keeps only in-frame clones and is missing some. The sample holds 30,000 or so clones, 90% seen once. Autoimmune disease history or systemic immunosuppression led to patient exclusion. The data originate from a study of OX40 agonist ivuxolimab in advanced cancers. Looking at the study overall: Patients received ivuxolimab, an agonistic anti-OX40 (CD134) antibody. Patients were roughly 87% male with ages roughly 23 to 79, mean roughly 64.

The sequence derives from an adult with an advanced solid tumor such as melanoma, head and neck, liver or kidney cancer. The V gene is TRBV28, the J gene TRBJ1-6; tentatively, D is TRBD1 (5 bases). The starting material was CD4+ or CD8+ T cells sorted from blood, obtained in a trial of the OX40 agonist ivuxolimab. CDR3 coding DNA: TGTGCCAGCATGGGGGGGGATGGGTCACCCCTCCACTTT. This translates into CASMGGDGSPLHF.